Given below is one T cell receptor beta chain in context. The antigen is undetermined. Amplification used 60 Vbeta primers and 13 Jbeta primers. TCRdb keeps only in-frame clones here, not all; method: immunoSEQ multiplex PCR. The data contain over 100,000 clones, around 8.5% of them singletons. The CDR3 covers 16 residues. Trimming cost V 4 bases and J 4 bases; bases outside gene matches: 10. Per germline, CDR1 MGHRA and CDR2 YSYEKL. This record belongs to a study of cytomegalovirus exposure and HLA in healthy donors. Study-wide context: A prior analysis found more than 90 million unique TCR beta sequences from roughly 180 million T cells.

Study-wide points: Reports credit the classifier with highly specific, highly sensitive diagnosis of cytomegalovirus status.

The chain is built from TRBV4-1 and TRBJ2-1; 7 bases line up with TRBD2. The sequenced sample was PBMCs. The sequence derives from a middle-aged man in good health and CMV-seronegative. This CDR3 reads CASSPTTRGLYNEQFF. The CDR3 DNA sequence: TGCGCCAGCAGCCCTACCACGCGGGGGTTATACAATGAGCAGTTCTTC.